The 20 T cell receptor beta chains below come from one sample, sequenced in a study of blood T cells in healthy people across ages. The use of a sample-barcoded 5' primer and a J-beta primer mix characterized a second PCR of about 6 to 12 cycles. TCRdb itself ran the 5' RACE reads through MiXCR, one entry per CDR3 protein. Of about 570,000 distinct CDR3 sequences detected, 27% appear once; the ten largest clones hold under 20%. Sequenced sample: blood. The origin of the receptors is a woman in her 70s in good health.

This clonotype was counted a few times. The chain joins TRBV6-5 to TRBJ1-1; weak D call: TRBD1 (5 bases). The CDR3 runs 13 residues. The ends were cut back, 9 bases at V and 3 bases at J, with 14 bases in the middle. Looked up from germline, CDR1 is MNHEY and CDR2 is SVGAGI. In DNA form, the CDR3 reads TGTGCCAGTTCGGGACCGCCCTACACTGAAGCTTTCTTT. Translated: CASSGPPYTEAFF.

In DNA form, the CDR3 reads TGTGCCAGTAGTATTGGGTTCGGTTCACCCCTCCACTTT. It translates to CASSIGFGSPLHF. The chain links TRBV19 to TRBJ1-6; D remains ambiguous. The germline V gene has CDR1 LNHDA and CDR2 SQIVND (reference sequence). Trimming stripped 3 bases from V and 9 bases from J, with 9 bases between. The CDR3 spans 13 residues. The full variable domain, in which reference TRBV19 and TRBJ1-6 provide the parts outside the CDR3, is DGGITQSPKYLFRKEGQNVTLSCEQNLNHDAMYWYRQDPGQGLRLIYYSQIVNDFQKGDIAEGYSVSREKKESFPLTVTSAQKNPTAFYLCASSIGFGSPLHFGNGTRLTVT.

This chain connects TRBV20-1 to TRBJ1-5, with D possibly matching TRBD1 (5 bases). Trimming shortened V by 2 bases and J by 1 base, and 12 bases separated the two germline ends. CDR1 and CDR2 (germline): DFQATT, SNEGSKA (reference sequence). The CDR3 is made up of 15 amino acids. The CDR3 loop reads CSARLGPLSNQPQHF. CDR3 nucleotide sequence: TGCAGTGCTAGACTGGGGCCCCTGAGCAATCAGCCCCAGCATTTT.

The chain couples TRBV24-1 to TRBJ2-5; D call uncertain. Trimming pared 2 bases from V and 3 bases from J, leaving 3 bases between. This CDR3 is built from 12 residues. Germline loops: CDR1 KGHDR, CDR2 SFDVKD. The CDR3 loop is CATSDYEETQYF. The DNA for the CDR3 is TGTGCCACCAGTGATTACGAAGAGACCCAGTACTTC.

The chain recombines TRBV20-1 with TRBJ2-5, with 10 positions matching TRBD2. With the DNA end fitting TRBJ2-1 better, the J assignment may be wrong. Germline CDR1 reads DFQATT; CDR2 reads SNEGSKA (reference sequence). There are 14 residues in the CDR3. Here the CDR3 reads CSAKRGGLGIEQFF. Here the CDR3 DNA reads TGCAGTGCCAAGCGGGGGGGCCTTGGTATTGAGCAGTTCTTC.

This clonotype was counted between two and nine times. The V gene is TRBV7-2, the J gene TRBJ1-6, with 7 bases that match TRBD1. The CDR3 runs to 16 residues. CDR1 is SGHTA, CDR2 FQGNSA, per germline. Losses at the gene ends were 5 bases for V and 10 bases for J; bases not matched to a gene: 14. CDR3 sequence reads: CASSPHPGTEKSPLHF. For the CDR3, the DNA is TGTGCCAGCAGCCCACACCCCGGGACAGAGAAATCACCCCTCCACTTT.

This clonotype was detected only a few times. The rearrangement joins TRBV4-3 to TRBJ1-4; D might be TRBD1 (5 bases). CDR1 is LGHNA and CDR2 is YSLEER in the germline V gene. The CDR3 contains 15 residues. Deletions cut 0 bases from V and 2 bases from J, with 7 bases between. This CDR3 is CASSQEEGTNEKLFF. The CDR3, as DNA: TGCGCCAGCAGCCAAGAGGAGGGGACTAATGAAAAACTGTTTTTT.

The V call is TRBV24-1, the J call TRBJ2-2, with unresolved D. The germline V and J ends were trimmed by 0 bases and 1 base, with 5 bases remaining between them. CDR1 is KGHDR and CDR2 is SFDVKD in the germline V gene. The CDR3 sequence is 15 residues long. The CDR3 protein is CATSDLAGNTGELFF. CDR3 in DNA: TGTGCCACCAGTGATTTGGCAGGGAACACCGGGGAGCTGTTTTTT.

This chain joins TRBV12-3 or TRBV12-4 and TRBJ1-3; 7 bases agree with TRBD1. This CDR3 region has 16 residues. V was clipped by 6 bases and J by 3 bases; unmatched bases: 11. CDR3 in amino acids: CASSLHRGRLGNTIYF. The CDR3 DNA reads as TGTGCCAGCAGCCTACACAGGGGTCGCCTTGGAAACACCATATATTTT.

The chain employs TRBV4-1 and TRBJ2-7; D is undetermined. Per germline, CDR1 MGHRA and CDR2 YSYEKL. This CDR3 is 15 amino acids long. Trimming removed 0 bases from V and 3 bases from J, with 12 bases in between. The CDR3 spells CASSQDRDSRYEQYF. The CDR3 coding sequence is TGCGCCAGCAGCCAAGATAGGGATTCCCGCTACGAGCAGTACTTC.

The chain has TRBV7-2 and TRBJ1-3, with 8 bases that match TRBD1. From germline, CDR1 is SGHTA and CDR2 FQGNSA. Unmatched junction bases numbered 12, after V lost 4 bases and J lost 1 base. There are 18 residues in the CDR3. CDR3 loop: CASSSRKRTGPSGNTIYF. The CDR3 bases are TGTGCCAGCAGCTCACGTAAAAGGACAGGGCCTTCTGGAAACACCATATATTTT.

The V gene is TRBV4-3, the J gene TRBJ2-7, with D perhaps TRBD1 (5 bases). The end of the DNA fits TRBJ2-6 better, so the J call may be wrong. Germline lookup yields CDR1 LGHNA and CDR2 YSLEER. This CDR3 is built from 18 residues. CDR3 in DNA: TGCGCCAGCAGCCAAGAAATGGCCAGGGTGTCGGGGGCCAACGTCCTGACTTTC. Encoded protein: CASSQEMARVSGANVLTF.

The CDR3 spells CSARDGLLEQFF. The CDR3, as DNA: TGCAGTGCTAGAGATGGCCTTTTGGAGCAGTTCTTC. This rearrangement joins TRBV20-1 to TRBJ2-1; no firm D call. The CDR3 runs to 12 residues. Germline CDR1 DFQATT, CDR2 SNEGSKA (reference sequence). With 0 bases removed from V and 10 bases from J, the gap between germline ends came to 10 bases.

The V call is TRBV6-5, the J call TRBJ2-2, with no clear D. V was pared by 8 bases and J by 7 bases, with 11 bases between. From germline, CDR1 is MNHEY and CDR2 SVGAGI. CDR3 length: 12 residues. This CDR3 reads CASRRVNGELFF. The CDR3 DNA is TGTGCCAGCCGACGGGTGAACGGGGAGCTGTTTTTT.

To note about this clonotype: As the CDR3 is not closed by the conserved phenylalanine or tryptophan, this likely results from a read error. V usage is TRBV6-2 or TRBV6-3 and J usage is TRBJ2-3; 10 bases fit TRBD2. The germline gives CDR1 MNHEY, CDR2 SVGEGT. V dropped 6 bases and J dropped 1; count of bases not matched to a gene: 4. The CDR3 length is 15 residues. In nucleotides, the CDR3 is TGTGCCAGCAGACGAACTAGCGGGGGCACAGATACGCAGTATCTT. Translating it yields CASRRTSGGTDTQYL.

The chain is built from TRBV5-1 and TRBJ2-5, with D possibly being TRBD2 (6 bases). CDR3 length: 15 amino acids. The V gene's germline CDR1 is SGHRS and CDR2 YFSETQ. Trimming took off 0 bases at V and 4 bases at J, with 13 bases between the two ends. CDR3 coding DNA: TGCGCCAGCAGCTTGGCCCCTAGCGCGGTAGAGACCCAGTACTTC. It codes for CASSLAPSAVETQYF.

The J gene is TRBJ1-5, the V gene TRBV20-1; 7 bases are shared with TRBD1. The V segment lost 6 bases and the J segment 0 bases; nucleotides outside the gene matches: 5. CDR1 and CDR2 from the germline V gene are DFQATT and SNEGSKA (reference sequence). The CDR3 has 14 residues. The CDR3 DNA is TGCAGTGCGCCCGGGACAGCTAGCAATCAGCCCCAGCATTTT. Translating it yields CSAPGTASNQPQHF.

The CDR3 DNA follows: TGCGCCAGCAGCCAGGGGGGACAGCCGACCTACGAGCAGTACTTC. Its translation is CASSQGGQPTYEQYF. The genes are TRBV5-1 and TRBJ2-7; a possible D gene is TRBD1 (7 bases). The V and J ends lost 4 bases and 2 bases respectively, with 16 bases between them. The germline V gene encodes CDR1 SGHRS and CDR2 YFSETQ. The CDR3 spans 15 residues. Complete variable domain (other parts from reference TRBV5-1 and TRBJ2-7): KAGVTQTPRYLIKTRGQQVTLSCSPISGHRSVSWYQQTPGQGLQFLFEYFSETQRNKGNFPGRFSGRQFSNSRSEMNVSTLELGDSALYLCASSQGGQPTYEQYFGPGTRLTVT.

This clonotype showed up just once. Here the CDR3 DNA reads TGTGCCACCAGTGAGTCCGGACAGGGGGACTACTGTGGCTACACCTTC. It translates to CATSESGQGDYCGYTF. V usage is TRBV24-1 and J usage is TRBJ1-2; 10 bases line up with TRBD1. Germline V gives CDR1 KGHDR, CDR2 SFDVKD. With 4 bases clipped from V and 7 bases from J, the junction kept 11 bases outside the gene matches. The CDR3 has 16 amino acids.

The count of this clonotype is one. This chain uses TRBV12-3 or TRBV12-4 with TRBJ2-5; 8 bases line up with TRBD1. V was pared by 7 bases and J by 4 bases, with 8 bases of the junction left unmatched. CDR3 size: 14 residues. The CDR3 DNA is TGTGCCAGCAAGTATAAACAGGGGGGAGAGACCCAGTACTTC. Amino acids: CASKYKQGGETQYF.